Below, 18 T cell receptor beta chains from the same sample are listed, as sequenced in a study of T cell responses to AZD1222 COVID-19 vaccine. Repertoires were generated with immunoSEQ multiplex PCR, while TCRdb's copy carries only in-frame clones and drops some. The sample has some 150,000 clones; 70% to 90% are singletons. The sample consisted of peripheral blood, taken on day 0 of AZD1222 vaccination. Source of these receptors: an adult in good health.

This clone was seen only once. The V call is TRBV3-1 (or the pseudogene TRBV3-2), the J call TRBJ2-1, with a possible D match to TRBD1 (5 bases). Deletions cut 5 bases from V and 8 bases from J, with 13 bases between. Germline V CDR1 and CDR2: LGHDT, YNNKEL (reference sequence). The CDR3 spans 13 residues. This CDR3 reads CASSSPLGDEQFF. CDR3 DNA sequence: TGTGCCAGCAGCTCTCCCTTAGGGGATGAGCAGTTCTTC.

The chain links TRBV5-1 to TRBJ2-3; D tentatively fits TRBD1 or TRBD2 (5 bases each). Trimming removed 4 bases at V and 2 bases at J, with 8 bases between. CDR1 SGHRS and CDR2 YFSETQ come from the germline V gene. CDR3 length: 13 amino acids. CDR3: CASSGGTTDTQYF. CDR3 sequence (DNA): TGCGCCAGCAGCGGGGGAACCACAGATACGCAGTATTTT.

This rearrangement joins TRBV7-2 to TRBJ2-7; D tentatively fits TRBD1 or TRBD2 (5 bases each). Trimming took off 8 bases at V and 7 bases at J, with 12 bases between the two ends. There are 11 residues in the CDR3. Germline loops: CDR1 SGHTA, CDR2 FQGNSA. The CDR3 is CASSFGGEQYF. In DNA form, the CDR3 reads TGTGCCAGCTCTTTTGGGGGTGAGCAGTACTTC.

V gene TRBV2 combines with J gene TRBJ2-3; 12 nucleotides match TRBD2. CDR1 and CDR2 from the germline V gene are SNHLY and FYNNEI. The CDR3 runs 16 residues. Trimming cost V 4 bases and J 4 bases; bases outside gene matches: 6. The CDR3 protein is CASSGGTSGRADTQYF. CDR3 in DNA: TGTGCCAGCAGTGGAGGGACTAGCGGGCGGGCAGATACGCAGTATTTT.

A single count supports this clone. The gene calls are TRBV24-1 and TRBJ1-2; D not resolved. This CDR3 comprises 15 residues. V was shortened by 3 bases and J by 7 bases, with 17 bases between the two germline ends. The germline V gene encodes CDR1 KGHDR and CDR2 SFDVKD. The DNA for the CDR3 is TGTGCCACCAGTGATGGGAGGAGTGACGCTATTGGCTACACCTTC. Translating gives CATSDGRSDAIGYTF.

V usage is TRBV28 and J usage is TRBJ1-6; TRBD1 is a possible D gene (6 bases). This CDR3 is 15 amino acids long. Germline V gene data show CDR1 as MDHEN and CDR2 as SYDVKM. V was trimmed by 4 bases and J by 9 bases, leaving 16 bases between them. The CDR3 here is CASSSRGGLGSPLHF. The CDR3 region has the DNA TGTGCCAGCAGTTCGCGGGGGGGCTTGGGTTCACCCCTCCACTTT.

V gene TRBV6-5 combines with J gene TRBJ1-5; D gene unclear. The CDR3 has 12 residues. Trimming shortened V by 7 bases and J by 4 bases, and 8 bases separated the two germline ends. Germline V CDR1 and CDR2: MNHEY, SVGAGI. CDR3: CASKPSNQPQHF. The CDR3 nucleotides are TGTGCCAGCAAGCCTAGTAATCAGCCCCAGCATTTT.

The chain combines TRBV10-3 with TRBJ1-1; D is unclear. V lost 4 bases to trimming and J lost 1 base, with 10 bases between them. CDR3 length: 14 amino acids. Looked up from germline, CDR1 is ENHRY and CDR2 is SYGVKD. CDR3: CAISANSRNTEAFF. CDR3 in DNA: TGTGCCATCAGTGCAAACAGTCGGAACACTGAAGCTTTCTTT.

The gene calls are TRBV28 and TRBJ1-2; a possible D gene is TRBD1 (6 bases). Germline CDR1 MDHEN, CDR2 SYDVKM. The CDR3 has 12 residues. V was cut by 9 bases and J by 8 bases, with 16 bases left in between. The CDR3 region is CASSAGGEGYTF. The CDR3 DNA reads as TGTGCCAGTAGTGCGGGGGGCGAAGGCTACACCTTC.

The chain uses TRBV19 and TRBJ2-5, with D unclear. V was shortened by 1 base and J by 2 bases, with 5 bases between the two germline ends. This CDR3 is 13 amino acids long. Germline assignment: CDR1 LNHDA and CDR2 SQIVND (reference sequence). As DNA, the CDR3 is TGTGCCAGTAGTATAGGGAGACAAGAGACCCAGTACTTC. Protein: CASSIGRQETQYF.

The chain employs TRBV19 and TRBJ2-7; 7 nucleotides line up with TRBD2. The germline gives CDR1 LNHDA, CDR2 SQIVND (reference sequence). J lost 1 base, V lost 6 bases, and 12 bases had no gene match. The CDR3 consists of 16 residues. CDR3 protein: CASSPNGRNGSYEQYF. CDR3 nucleotides: TGTGCCAGTAGCCCGAACGGGAGGAATGGGTCCTACGAGCAGTACTTC.

The chain joins TRBV6-5 to TRBJ2-1; a possible D gene is TRBD1 (5 bases). The CDR3 extends over 11 amino acids. Germline V gene lookup returns CDR1 MNHEY and CDR2 SVGAGI. V was pared by 6 bases and J by 5 bases, with 5 bases between. The CDR3: CASSRDNEQFF. CDR3 sequence (DNA): TGTGCCAGCAGCAGGGACAATGAGCAGTTCTTC.

The chain uses TRBV6-5 and TRBJ2-2, with unresolved D. Looked up from germline, CDR1 is MNHEY and CDR2 is SVGAGI. Trimming removed 8 bases from V and 7 bases from J, with 11 bases in between. CDR3 length equals 12 residues. The CDR3 DNA follows: TGTGCCAGCTACCGGCGAGGCGGGGAGCTGTTTTTT. It specifies CASYRRGGELFF.

This chain joins TRBV7-2 and TRBJ2-3; the D call may be TRBD1 or TRBD2 (5 bases each). Germline V gene data show CDR1 as SGHTA and CDR2 as FQGNSA. V lost 3 bases to trimming and J lost 4 bases, with 14 bases between them. The CDR3 runs 15 residues. The CDR3 spells CASSFWDLSPDTQYF. In nucleotides, the CDR3 is TGTGCCAGCAGCTTTTGGGACCTTTCCCCAGATACGCAGTATTTT.

J is TRBJ2-1 and V is TRBV29-1; D is unresolved. CDR1 is SQVTM and CDR2 is ANQGSEA in the germline V gene. The CDR3 loop spans 14 amino acids. V lost 0 bases, J lost 9 bases, and 15 bases lay in between. In nucleotides, the CDR3 is TGCAGCGTTGAAGATGCGTCGGTGATTCGTGAGCAGTTCTTC. Its protein product is CSVEDASVIREQFF.

V usage is TRBV6-5 and J usage is TRBJ1-5, with D possibly TRBD1 on 5 matching bases. The V end lost 8 bases, the J end lost 7 bases, and 18 bases lay between the germline ends. The germline gives CDR1 MNHEY, CDR2 SVGAGI. CDR3 length: 14 residues. CDR3 sequence: CASQGPGRSQPQHF. The DNA of the CDR3 is TGTGCCAGCCAGGGTCCAGGGCGTTCCCAGCCCCAGCATTTT.

V and J are TRBV7-9 and TRBJ2-3, with D uncertain. Trimming removed 5 bases at V and 4 bases at J, with 10 bases between. Per germline, CDR1 SEHNR and CDR2 FQNEAQ (reference sequence). The CDR3 spans 13 residues. CDR3 region: CASSTESPDTQYF. The CDR3 DNA is TGTGCCAGCAGCACCGAATCCCCAGATACGCAGTATTTT.

The J gene is TRBJ1-1, the V gene TRBV30; D is uncertain. Germline CDR1 is GTSNPN and CDR2 is SVGIG (reference sequence). This CDR3 is built from 13 residues. CDR3 DNA: TGTGCTCAAACTCGGGGATCGGACACTGAAGCTTTCTTT. It translates to CAQTRGSDTEAFF.